The 12 T cell receptor beta chains presented below share a single source sample, sequenced in a study of shared clonotypes between healthy human individuals. Method: immunoSEQ multiplex PCR; TCRdb's copy keeps in-frame clones and lacks some. The sample includes millions of clones, roughly 92% of them seen just once. Sequenced material: naive CD4+ T cells sorted from blood. The subset was: CD45RA+ positively selected. These receptors were obtained from a man between 18 and 35 years old in good health.

The chain employs TRBV6-5 and TRBJ1-2; 7 bases line up with TRBD1. This CDR3 spans 13 amino acids. Trimming cost V 6 bases and J 7 bases; bases outside gene matches: 8. CDR1 MNHEY and CDR2 SVGAGI come from the germline V gene. CDR3 protein: CASSRKPGGGYTF. In nucleotides, the CDR3 is TGTGCCAGCAGCCGAAAACCAGGGGGTGGCTACACCTTC.

In its sample, this clone was seen a few times. The CDR3 spells CAWSVGGVGPQHF. The CDR3, as DNA: TGTGCCTGGAGTGTAGGGGGAGTAGGGCCCCAGCATTTT. The chain is built from TRBV30 and TRBJ1-5, with a weak D call TRBD1 (6 bases). Germline V gene lookup returns CDR1 GTSNPN and CDR2 SVGIG (reference sequence). The CDR3 extends over 13 amino acids. The V end lost 0 bases, the J end lost 9 bases, and 12 bases lay between the germline ends. Filled out from reference TRBV30 and TRBJ1-5, the complete variable domain reads SQTIHQWPATLVQPVGSPLSLECTVEGTSNPNLYWYRQAAGRGLQLLFYSVGIGQISSEVPQNLSASRPQDRQFILSSKKLLLSDSGFYLCAWSVGGVGPQHFGDGTRLSIL.

The chain is built from TRBV9 and TRBJ1-3; 7 bases map to TRBD1. The CDR3 spans 17 residues. Germline V gene lookup returns CDR1 SGDLS and CDR2 YYNGEE. The V segment lost 0 bases and the J segment 1 base; nucleotides outside the gene matches: 7. DNA for the CDR3: TGTGCCAGCAGCGTAGAGGCAGGGGGGAAATCTGGAAACACCATATATTTT. It is translated as CASSVEAGGKSGNTIYF.

DNA for the CDR3: TGTGCCAGTAGCCTAGGGACAGGGGGCGGCGAGCAGTACTTC. Protein: CASSLGTGGGEQYF. J is TRBJ2-7 and V is TRBV19, with 12 bases that match TRBD1. Unmatched junction bases numbered 6, after V lost 6 bases and J lost 6 bases. CDR3 size: 14 residues. Germline assignment: CDR1 LNHDA and CDR2 SQIVND (reference sequence).

This sequence joins TRBV30 and TRBJ1-5, with D uncertain. Germline CDR1 reads GTSNPN; CDR2 reads SVGIG (reference sequence). The V end was cut by 5 bases, the J end by 0 bases, with 8 bases between. The CDR3 sequence is 13 residues long. CDR3 nucleotides: TGTGCCTGGGCTTCCGATAGCAATCAGCCCCAGCATTTT. Translating gives CAWASDSNQPQHF.

This chain links TRBV10-1 with TRBJ2-6; the D gene is possibly TRBD1 (6 bases). The V gene lost 2 bases and the J gene lost 2 bases, with 13 bases spanning the gap. CDR1 and CDR2 from the germline V gene are WNHNN and SYGVQD (reference sequence). The CDR3 spans 17 residues. The DNA of the CDR3 is TGCGCCAGCAGTGAGGGGGCAACAGGGACTGGGGCCAACGTCCTGACTTTC. As protein: CASSEGATGTGANVLTF.

The rearrangement uses TRBV2 and TRBJ2-1; 9 positions match TRBD2. From germline, CDR1 is SNHLY and CDR2 FYNNEI. V shed 3 bases, J shed 1 base, and the junction held 7 bases outside the gene matches. This CDR3 comprises 17 residues. CDR3 residues: CASSETGLARSYNEQFF. The CDR3 DNA sequence: TGTGCCAGCAGTGAGACCGGACTAGCGCGATCCTACAATGAGCAGTTCTTC.

Remarks on this clone: Other DNA sequences in the sample encode the same CDR3. The gene calls are TRBV14 and TRBJ2-7; 8 nucleotides match TRBD2. The CDR3 is made up of 15 amino acids. Germline CDR1 is SGHDN and CDR2 is FVKESK. The J segment lost 1 base and the V segment lost 4 bases, leaving 6 bases of the junction unmatched. CDR3 nucleotides: TGTGCCAGCAGCCCGGGGTTAGCGGGGTCCTACGAGCAGTACTTC. Protein: CASSPGLAGSYEQYF.

This chain connects TRBV6-6 to TRBJ1-2; D gene unclear. The CDR3 loop spans 11 amino acids. CDR1 is MNHNY and CDR2 is SVGAGI in the germline V gene (reference sequence). The V end was cut by 5 bases, the J end by 7 bases, with 8 bases between. The CDR3, as DNA: TGTGCCAGCAGTCCTATATTTGGCTACACCTTC. This sequence encodes CASSPIFGYTF.

This chain joins TRBV9 and TRBJ1-1, with 11 positions matching TRBD1. The CDR3 loop spans 15 amino acids. J lost 4 bases, V lost 0 bases, and 2 bases had no gene match. From germline, CDR1 is SGDLS and CDR2 YYNGEE. The CDR3 sequence is CASSVDGTGGTEAFF. In nucleotides, the CDR3 is TGTGCCAGCAGCGTAGACGGGACAGGGGGCACTGAAGCTTTCTTT.

The V gene is TRBV25-1, the J gene TRBJ2-6; unclear D gene. The V end lost 2 bases, the J end lost 0 bases, and 5 bases lay between the germline ends. This CDR3 is 15 amino acids long. The germline V gene encodes CDR1 MGHDK and CDR2 SYGVNS. The CDR3 spells CASSEVRSGANVLTF. CDR3 sequence (DNA): TGTGCCAGCAGTGAAGTCCGCTCTGGGGCCAACGTCCTGACTTTC.

This clone was seen a few times. The genes are TRBV5-6 and TRBJ2-5, with D possibly being TRBD1 or TRBD2 (5 bases each). The CDR3 is 14 amino acids. The V and J ends lost 4 bases and 5 bases respectively, with 15 bases between them. In germline, CDR1 is SGHDT, CDR2 YYEEEE. CDR3 coding DNA: TGTGCCAGCAGCCGTGGGGGTCTCGGGGAGACCCAGTACTTC. Its protein is CASSRGGLGETQYF.